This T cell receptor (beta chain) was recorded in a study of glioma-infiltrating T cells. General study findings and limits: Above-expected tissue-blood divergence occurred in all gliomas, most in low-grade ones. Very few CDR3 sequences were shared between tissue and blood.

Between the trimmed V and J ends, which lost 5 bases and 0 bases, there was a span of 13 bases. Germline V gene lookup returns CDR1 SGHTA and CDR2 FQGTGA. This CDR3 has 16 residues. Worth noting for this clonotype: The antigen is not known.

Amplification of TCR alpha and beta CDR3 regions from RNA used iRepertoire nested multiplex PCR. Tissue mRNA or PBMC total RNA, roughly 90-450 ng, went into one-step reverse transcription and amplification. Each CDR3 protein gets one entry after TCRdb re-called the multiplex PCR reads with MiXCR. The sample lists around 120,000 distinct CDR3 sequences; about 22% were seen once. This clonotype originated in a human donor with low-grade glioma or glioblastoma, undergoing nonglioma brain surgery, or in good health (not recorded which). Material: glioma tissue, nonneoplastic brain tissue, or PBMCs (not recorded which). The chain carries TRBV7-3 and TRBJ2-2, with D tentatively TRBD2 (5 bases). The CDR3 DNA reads TGTGCCAGCAGCCCGGAGACTACCTCGAACACCGGGGAGCTGTTTTTT. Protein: CASSPETTSNTGELFF. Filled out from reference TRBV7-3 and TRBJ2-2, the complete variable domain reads GAGVSQTPSNKVTEKGKYVELRCDPISGHTALYWYRQSLGQGPEFLIYFQGTGAADDSGLPNDRFFAVRPEGSVSTLKIQRTERGDSAVYLCASSPETTSNTGELFFGEGSRLTVL.